These 32 T cell receptor beta chains were sequenced from one sample in a study of PD-1 blockade in mismatch repair-deficient tumors. TCRdb's copy holds only in-frame clones and misses some; the assay was immunoSEQ multiplex PCR. The data show tens of thousands of clones, roughly 81% seen once. Sequencing was performed on peripheral blood, taken 2 weeks after starting pembrolizumab. The receptors were sampled from an adult with mismatch repair-deficient cancer.

The genes are TRBV18 and TRBJ2-5; 9 bases align to TRBD2. CDR1 and CDR2 from the germline V gene are KGHSH and LQKENI. The CDR3 has 14 amino acids. V shed 0 bases, J shed 6 bases, and the junction held 2 bases outside the gene matches. CDR3 coding DNA: TGTGCCAGCTCACCACCTAGCGGGAGACAGACCCAGTACTTC. Translation: CASSPPSGRQTQYF.

CDR3 in DNA: TGTGCCAGCAGGAACAGGGGGAACACTGAAGCTTTCTTT. Encoded protein: CASRNRGNTEAFF. The chain carries TRBV7-2 and TRBJ1-1; 7 bases fit TRBD1. Germline assignment: CDR1 SGHTA and CDR2 FQGNSA. The CDR3 extends over 13 amino acids. Trimming cost V 6 bases and J 1 base; bases outside gene matches: 2.

This clone was seen only a few times. The chain carries TRBV9 and TRBJ2-7, with D perhaps TRBD2 (5 bases). The CDR3 has 15 amino acids. The V gene lost 3 bases and the J gene lost 4 bases, with 17 bases spanning the gap. Looked up from germline, CDR1 is SGDLS and CDR2 is YYNGEE. The CDR3 DNA reads as TGTGCCAGCAGCGAAGGAAGTGACTACAAATACGAGCAGTACTTC. Translating it yields CASSEGSDYKYEQYF.

Worth noting for this clone: The same CDR3 is also encoded by other DNA sequences in this sample. The gene calls are TRBV7-8 and TRBJ2-1, with D tentatively TRBD2 (5 bases). CDR3 size: 13 residues. Trimming took off 5 bases at V and 8 bases at J, with 13 bases between the two ends. The germline gives CDR1 SGHVS, CDR2 FQNEAQ. CDR3 DNA sequence: TGTGCCAGCAGCCCTCCTAGGCGGGATGAGCAGTTCTTC. This translates into CASSPPRRDEQFF.

The J gene is TRBJ2-7, the V gene TRBV7-2; D is ambiguous. CDR1 is SGHTA, CDR2 FQGNSA, per germline. The ends were cut back, 1 base at V and 2 bases at J, with 9 bases in the middle. This CDR3 has 14 amino acids. Here the CDR3 DNA reads TGTGCCAGCAGCTTAGGACTTTTAACCTACGAGCAGTACTTC. This gives the protein CASSLGLLTYEQYF.

The rearrangement joins TRBV19 to TRBJ2-3, with D possibly being TRBD2 (5 bases). The CDR3 loop spans 15 amino acids. V gave up 5 bases and J gave up 4 bases, with 16 bases separating them. CDR1 LNHDA and CDR2 SQIVND come from the germline V gene (reference sequence). CDR3 region: CASSDAPEESDTQYF. CDR3 bases: TGTGCCAGTAGTGATGCCCCGGAGGAGTCAGATACGCAGTATTTT.

The V and J genes are TRBV19 and TRBJ2-4, with D perhaps matching TRBD2 (6 bases). The CDR3 extends over 15 amino acids. The germline gives CDR1 LNHDA, CDR2 SQIVND (reference sequence). V was clipped by 3 bases and J by 3 bases, with 12 bases between them. CDR3 coding DNA: TGTGCCAGTAGTATTAGCCCTAGCGACAAAAACATTCAGTACTTC. It codes for CASSISPSDKNIQYF. Drawing the rest from reference TRBV19 and TRBJ2-4, the complete variable domain is DGGITQSPKYLFRKEGQNVTLSCEQNLNHDAMYWYRQDPGQGLRLIYYSQIVNDFQKGDIAEGYSVSREKKESFPLTVTSAQKNPTAFYLCASSISPSDKNIQYFGAGTRLSVL.

This rearrangement joins TRBV29-1 to TRBJ2-4; D not resolved. Germline assignment: CDR1 SQVTM and CDR2 ANQGSEA. CDR3 length equals 14 residues. V was shortened by 0 bases and J by 6 bases, with 12 bases between the two germline ends. In DNA, the CDR3 is TGCAGCGTTGAAGATCAGTCCAAGCTAAACATTCAGTACTTC. Translating it yields CSVEDQSKLNIQYF.

The chain has TRBV30 and TRBJ1-5; D is uncertain. Germline-derived CDR1 and CDR2 are GTSNPN and SVGIG (reference sequence). This CDR3 spans 13 amino acids. Trimming shortened V by 2 bases and J by 5 bases, and 10 bases separated the two germline ends. CDR3 protein: CAWSRGPDQPQHF. In DNA, the CDR3 is TGTGCCTGGAGTAGAGGGCCCGATCAGCCCCAGCATTTT. Based on the CDR3 plus reference TRBV30 and TRBJ1-5, the full variable domain is SQTIHQWPATLVQPVGSPLSLECTVEGTSNPNLYWYRQAAGRGLQLLFYSVGIGQISSEVPQNLSASRPQDRQFILSSKKLLLSDSGFYLCAWSRGPDQPQHFGDGTRLSIL.

The rearrangement joins TRBV6-6 to TRBJ1-2; D remains ambiguous. Germline CDR1 reads MNHNY; CDR2 reads SVGAGI (reference sequence). The length of the CDR3 is 13 residues. The ends were cut back, 8 bases at V and 1 base at J, with 11 bases in the middle. The DNA for the CDR3 is TGTGCCAGCCGTGTGACGGATAACTATGGCTACACCTTC. This codes for CASRVTDNYGYTF.

The genes are TRBV29-1 and TRBJ1-2; the D gene is possibly TRBD1 (5 bases). V was trimmed by 7 bases and J by 6 bases, leaving 18 bases between them. Germline V gene data show CDR1 as SQVTM and CDR2 as ANQGSEA. The length of the CDR3 is 13 residues. The CDR3 sequence: CSALRGVGDGYTF. Here the CDR3 DNA reads TGCAGCGCTCTCCGGGGGGTGGGGGATGGCTACACCTTC.

This clone was counted only a few times. CDR3 DNA: TGTGCCAGCAGCTTAGGCCTGACAAGCTACAATGAGCAGTTCTTC. This codes for CASSLGLTSYNEQFF. This chain connects TRBV13 to TRBJ2-1; D remains ambiguous. The CDR3 is 15 residues long. Trimming removed 0 bases at V and 3 bases at J, with 9 bases between. Germline-derived CDR1 and CDR2 are PRHDT and FYEKMQ (reference sequence).

In this sample, this clone turned up a few times. This chain connects TRBV12-5 to TRBJ1-3; no reliable D call. Trimming left V 10 bases short and J 4 bases short, with 8 bases between. Per germline, CDR1 LGHNT and CDR2 FRNRAP. The CDR3 totals 11 residues. This CDR3 is CAIRRGNTIYF. Written as DNA, the CDR3 is TGTGCTATCCGTCGGGGAAACACCATATATTTT.

This clone was counted once. The rearrangement uses TRBV19 and TRBJ1-1, with TRBD1 matching 8 bases. CDR1 is LNHDA, CDR2 SQIVND, per germline (reference sequence). The CDR3 has 16 amino acids. J was trimmed by 4 bases and V by 6 bases; bases with no gene match: 13. DNA for the CDR3: TGTGCCAGTAGCCGGCGGACAGGGAGTCGGATCACTGAAGCTTTCTTT. As protein: CASSRRTGSRITEAFF.

As DNA, the CDR3 is TGTGCCAGTAGTATGTCTAGCGGGAGCGGTTTTGCCAAAAACATTCAGTACTTC. It codes for CASSMSSGSGFAKNIQYF. V is TRBV19 and J is TRBJ2-4, with 10 bases that match TRBD2. The V gene's germline CDR1 is LNHDA and CDR2 SQIVND (reference sequence). V lost 3 bases and J lost 1; bases outside the gene matches: 9. The CDR3 is made up of 18 amino acids. Combining the CDR3 with reference TRBV19 and TRBJ2-4 gives the whole variable domain DGGITQSPKYLFRKEGQNVTLSCEQNLNHDAMYWYRQDPGQGLRLIYYSQIVNDFQKGDIAEGYSVSREKKESFPLTVTSAQKNPTAFYLCASSMSSGSGFAKNIQYFGAGTRLSVL.

This chain joins TRBV11-2 and TRBJ2-7; D unclear. Looked up from germline, CDR1 is SGHAT and CDR2 is FQNNGV. The CDR3 is 14 residues long. V shed 1 base and J shed 2 bases, with 9 bases lying between them. The CDR3 nucleotides are TGTGCCAGCAGCTTAGGTCCTGGCACCTACGAGCAGTACTTC. Its translation is CASSLGPGTYEQYF.

The V gene is TRBV4-2, the J gene TRBJ1-4, with D maybe TRBD1 (6 bases). With 5 bases removed from V and 2 bases from J, the gap between germline ends came to 15 bases. This CDR3 region has 16 residues. The V gene's germline CDR1 is LGHNA and CDR2 YNFKEQ. The CDR3 coding sequence is TGTGCCAGCAGCTTACACCACCAGGGGACTAATGAAAAACTGTTTTTT. Protein product: CASSLHHQGTNEKLFF.

V gene TRBV4-2 combines with J gene TRBJ1-2; 7 bases map to TRBD1. The ends lost 1 base at V and 5 bases at J; junction bases unmatched: 4. The CDR3 totals 14 residues. Germline values: CDR1 LGHNA, CDR2 YNFKEQ. CDR3 in amino acids: CASSQGTGVYGYTF. Here the CDR3 DNA reads TGTGCCAGCAGCCAAGGCACAGGGGTATATGGCTACACCTTC.

The chain has TRBV10-3 and TRBJ1-1; D is unresolved. Trimming pared 0 bases from V and 1 base from J, leaving 6 bases between. Germline assignment: CDR1 ENHRY and CDR2 SYGVKD. This CDR3 has 14 amino acids. Here the CDR3 reads CAISESYGNTEAFF. In DNA form, the CDR3 reads TGTGCCATCAGTGAGTCGTATGGGAACACTGAAGCTTTCTTT.

The chain couples TRBV11-2 to TRBJ2-3, with 7 bases matching TRBD1. Germline V lookup: CDR1 SGHAT, CDR2 FQNNGV. CDR3 length equals 15 residues. After removal of 5 bases from V and 1 base from J, the junction contained 6 bases not matched to a gene. CDR3 amino acids: CASSDNQGGTDTQYF. DNA of the CDR3: TGTGCCAGCAGCGACAACCAGGGGGGCACAGATACGCAGTATTTT.

The chain combines TRBV6-4 with TRBJ2-1, with 9 bases fitting TRBD2. Trimming removed 3 bases from V and 4 bases from J; junction bases left unmatched: 7. This CDR3 region has 16 residues. The germline V gene encodes CDR1 MRHNA and CDR2 SNTAGT. CDR3 DNA sequence: TGTGCCAGCAGTGAGTTAGCGGGAGACGGATACAATGAGCAGTTCTTC. The encoded protein is CASSELAGDGYNEQFF.

The chain has TRBV4-3 and TRBJ1-5, with no clear D. The germline gives CDR1 LGHNA, CDR2 YSLEER. Deletions cut 2 bases from V and 5 bases from J, with 7 bases between. This CDR3 is built from 13 residues. For the CDR3, the DNA is TGCGCCAGCAGCCAATCGGTAGATCAGCCCCAGCATTTT. Its protein product is CASSQSVDQPQHF.

CDR3 sequence: CASSELRGAEKLFF. Here the CDR3 DNA reads TGTGCCAGCAGCGAACTCAGGGGCGCTGAAAAACTGTTTTTT. This chain links TRBV2 with TRBJ1-4; D may be TRBD1 (6 bases). Trimming shortened V by 6 bases and J by 7 bases, and 15 bases separated the two germline ends. The CDR3 runs to 14 residues. Germline V lookup: CDR1 SNHLY, CDR2 FYNNEI.

The chain has TRBV4-1 and TRBJ2-1; D may be TRBD1 (6 bases). Germline-derived CDR1 and CDR2 are MGHRA and YSYEKL. The CDR3 has 16 amino acids. Trimming removed 1 base from V and 0 bases from J, with 10 bases in between. CDR3 loop: CASSQAGTSSYNEQFF. In DNA form, the CDR3 reads TGCGCCAGCAGCCAAGCAGGGACAAGCTCCTACAATGAGCAGTTCTTC.

V is TRBV6-1 and J is TRBJ2-7; 11 positions agree with TRBD2. V was pared by 4 bases and J by 7 bases, with 9 bases of the junction left unmatched. The CDR3 sequence is 15 residues long. The germline gives CDR1 MNHNS, CDR2 SASEGT. The CDR3: CASSGLLAGAGEQYF. For the CDR3, the DNA is TGTGCCAGCAGTGGGTTACTAGCGGGAGCGGGGGAGCAGTACTTC.

This clone came up a few times. This chain connects TRBV2 to TRBJ2-7; D unresolved. Germline loops: CDR1 SNHLY, CDR2 FYNNEI. The CDR3 consists of 11 residues. V lost 7 bases and J 3 bases, leaving 7 bases between the germline ends. CDR3 residues: CASTGDYEQYF. The DNA for the CDR3 is TGTGCCAGCACAGGAGACTACGAGCAGTACTTC.

V is TRBV6-6 and J is TRBJ2-1; D perhaps matches TRBD2 (5 bases). This CDR3 spans 14 amino acids. Germline V lookup: CDR1 MNHNY, CDR2 SVGAGI (reference sequence). The V and J ends lost 5 bases and 4 bases respectively, with 12 bases between them. In nucleotides, the CDR3 is TGTGCCAGCAGTCTACCGACGGGATACAATGAGCAGTTCTTC. Translating gives CASSLPTGYNEQFF.

The rearrangement links TRBV5-5 to TRBJ1-1, with 7 bases lining up with TRBD1. There are 14 residues in the CDR3. After removal of 5 bases from V and 5 bases from J, the junction contained 9 bases not matched to a gene. In germline, CDR1 is SGHKS, CDR2 YYEKEE (reference sequence). The CDR3 reads CASSSRQGGTEAFF. Here the CDR3 DNA reads TGTGCCAGCAGTTCCCGACAGGGAGGAACTGAAGCTTTCTTT.

The J gene is TRBJ2-7, the V gene TRBV2; 9 bases fit TRBD1. V dropped 6 bases and J dropped 6; count of bases not matched to a gene: 9. The CDR3 covers 14 residues. The V gene's germline CDR1 is SNHLY and CDR2 FYNNEI. DNA for the CDR3: TGTGCCAGCAGGCCCGGGACAGGGACCACCGAGCAGTACTTC. Translation: CASRPGTGTTEQYF.

The rearrangement links TRBV19 to TRBJ2-1, with 12 bases matching TRBD2. Trimming took 5 bases from V and 4 from J; bases not matched to a gene: 6. This CDR3 comprises 16 residues. Germline assignment: CDR1 LNHDA and CDR2 SQIVND (reference sequence). CDR3: CASSWGLAGKYNEQFF. DNA for the CDR3: TGTGCCAGTAGTTGGGGACTAGCGGGCAAGTACAATGAGCAGTTCTTC. Filled out from reference TRBV19 and TRBJ2-1, the complete variable domain reads DGGITQSPKYLFRKEGQNVTLSCEQNLNHDAMYWYRQDPGQGLRLIYYSQIVNDFQKGDIAEGYSVSREKKESFPLTVTSAQKNPTAFYLCASSWGLAGKYNEQFFGPGTRLTVL.

This clone has just a few counts. The V and J genes are TRBV19 and TRBJ1-2; 7 bases match TRBD1. The CDR3 contains 14 residues. The junction had 8 bases not matched to a gene; V was cut back by 6 bases and J by 4 bases. The germline V gene has CDR1 LNHDA and CDR2 SQIVND (reference sequence). CDR3 DNA: TGTGCCAGTAGGGACAGGTGGGACCGCTATGGCTACACCTTC. This encodes CASRDRWDRYGYTF.

The chain is built from TRBV10-1 and TRBJ1-5; D is ambiguous. The CDR3 sequence is 13 residues long. Germline V lookup: CDR1 WNHNN, CDR2 SYGVQD (reference sequence). Trimming removed 0 bases from V and 9 bases from J, with 9 bases in between. The CDR3 DNA follows: TGCGCCAGCAGTGAGTCCCCCGGCGGGCCCCAGCATTTT. Translated, it gives CASSESPGGPQHF.